A single sample gave rise to the 23 T cell receptor beta chains below, sequenced in a study of T cell responses to AZD1222 COVID-19 vaccine. Assay used: immunoSEQ multiplex PCR; TCRdb lists only in-frame clones, some missing. This table has about 80,000 clones, roughly 90% appearing once. The sequencing used peripheral blood, collected on day 0 of AZD1222 vaccination. The receptors were sampled from an adult in good health.

In DNA, the CDR3 is TGTGCCAGCAGTGAATTTGCGGGAGATGTGCGAGAGACCCAGTACTTC. Encoded protein: CASSEFAGDVRETQYF. V gene TRBV25-1 combines with J gene TRBJ2-5, with 7 bases fitting TRBD2. The germline gives CDR1 MGHDK, CDR2 SYGVNS. Trimming cost V 1 base and J 4 bases; bases outside gene matches: 9. The CDR3 sequence is 16 residues long.

This chain connects TRBV5-1 to TRBJ1-3; D is possibly TRBD1 (5 bases). V gave up 2 bases and J gave up 2 bases, with 11 bases separating them. Germline V gene lookup returns CDR1 SGHRS and CDR2 YFSETQ. The CDR3 is made up of 15 amino acids. The CDR3 region is CASSFSGDTGNTIYF. Here the CDR3 DNA reads TGCGCCAGCAGCTTCTCGGGGGATACTGGAAACACCATATATTTT.

The V call is TRBV5-1, the J call TRBJ2-2; 13 bases agree with TRBD2. This CDR3 has 15 residues. The germline gives CDR1 SGHRS, CDR2 YFSETQ. V shed 7 bases and J 7 bases; nucleotides not matched to a gene: 7. The CDR3 DNA reads as TGCGCCAGCTCGTGGACTAGCGGGAGAGGCGGGGAGCTGTTTTTT. Residues: CASSWTSGRGGELFF.

The V call is TRBV18, the J call TRBJ2-7; D remains ambiguous. The V end lost 2 bases, the J end lost 5 bases, and 10 bases lay between the germline ends. The CDR3 runs to 13 residues. The V gene's germline CDR1 is KGHSH and CDR2 LQKENI. The CDR3 spells CASSPGVQNEQYF. In DNA form, the CDR3 reads TGTGCCAGCTCACCAGGGGTGCAGAACGAGCAGTACTTC.

The CDR3 is CASSPRTDNEQFF. The DNA of the CDR3 is TGTGCCAGCAGCCCAAGGACAGACAATGAGCAGTTCTTC. The chain links TRBV7-3 to TRBJ2-1; the D gene is possibly TRBD1 (6 bases). Trimming stripped 5 bases from V and 5 bases from J, with 10 bases between. The CDR3 loop spans 13 amino acids. Germline assignment: CDR1 SGHTA and CDR2 FQGTGA.

The rearrangement uses TRBV29-1 and TRBJ2-2; perhaps TRBD2 as D (5 bases). The CDR3 has 15 residues. The germline CDR1 and CDR2 sequences are SQVTM and ANQGSEA. V was trimmed by 6 bases and J by 0 bases, leaving 14 bases between them. The CDR3 reads CSVEAGPTNTGELFF. The CDR3 nucleotides are TGCAGCGTGGAGGCAGGACCTACGAACACCGGGGAGCTGTTTTTT.

The rearrangement joins TRBV19 to TRBJ1-1; tentatively, D is TRBD1 (6 bases). V was pared by 2 bases and J by 3 bases, with 10 bases between. The germline V gene encodes CDR1 LNHDA and CDR2 SQIVND (reference sequence). This CDR3 has 14 amino acids. CDR3 coding DNA: TGTGCCAGTAGTATAAGACAGGCCCACACTGAAGCTTTCTTT. This gives the protein CASSIRQAHTEAFF.

The rearrangement joins TRBV7-9 to TRBJ1-1; 7 bases match TRBD1. The CDR3 sequence is 14 residues long. Looked up from germline, CDR1 is SEHNR and CDR2 is FQNEAQ (reference sequence). The junction had 8 bases not matched to a gene; V was cut back by 5 bases and J by 5 bases. The CDR3 coding sequence is TGTGCCAGCAGCCCGCAACAGGGGATGACTGAAGCTTTCTTT. Translated: CASSPQQGMTEAFF.

This clone was counted between two and nine times. This chain joins TRBV2 and TRBJ2-7; D is undetermined. The V end was cut by 5 bases, the J end by 0 bases, with 5 bases between. From germline, CDR1 is SNHLY and CDR2 FYNNEI. This CDR3 has 12 amino acids. The CDR3 coding sequence is TGTGCCAGCAGTAAGAGCTCCTACGAGCAGTACTTC. Residues: CASSKSSYEQYF.

The genes are TRBV9 and TRBJ2-2; D is unclear. Germline CDR1 SGDLS, CDR2 YYNGEE. With 4 bases removed from V and 3 bases from J, the gap between germline ends came to 13 bases. This CDR3 comprises 15 residues. For the CDR3, the DNA is TGTGCCAGCAGCCCCCCCGGGCCCTACACCGGGGAGCTGTTTTTT. It specifies CASSPPGPYTGELFF.

V and J are TRBV29-1 and TRBJ2-1; no firm D call. The CDR3 extends over 14 amino acids. V was trimmed by 3 bases and J by 6 bases, leaving 15 bases between them. Germline assignment: CDR1 SQVTM and CDR2 ANQGSEA. The CDR3 reads CSVDRITESNEQFF. CDR3 nucleotide sequence: TGCAGCGTTGACCGGATTACGGAAAGCAATGAGCAGTTCTTC.

A word on this clone: Other DNA variants within this sample encode the same CDR3. In nucleotides, the CDR3 is TGCGCCAGCAGCTTGGCGGGGGGGAACACTGAAGCTTTCTTT. As protein: CASSLAGGNTEAFF. The chain joins TRBV5-1 to TRBJ1-1; TRBD1 might be the D (5 bases). V shed 0 bases and J shed 1 base, with 7 bases lying between them. The CDR3 covers 14 residues. Germline V CDR1 and CDR2: SGHRS, YFSETQ.

The chain joins TRBV9 to TRBJ1-1; possible D gene TRBD1, 5 bases. Trimming pared 4 bases from V and 4 bases from J, leaving 11 bases between. The CDR3 extends over 13 amino acids. Germline CDR1 is SGDLS and CDR2 is YYNGEE. DNA for the CDR3: TGTGCCAGCAGCCCCCAGAGGGGCACTGAAGCTTTCTTT. Translation gives CASSPQRGTEAFF.

V usage is TRBV2 and J usage is TRBJ1-5; D is undetermined. The length of the CDR3 is 16 residues. Germline CDR1 reads SNHLY; CDR2 reads FYNNEI. Trimming shortened V by 5 bases and J by 0 bases, and 14 bases separated the two germline ends. The CDR3 is CASSSTTLRSNQPQHF. The CDR3 DNA sequence: TGTGCCAGCAGTTCAACGACACTCCGTAGCAATCAGCCCCAGCATTTT.

A single count supports this clone. V gene TRBV3-1 (or the pseudogene TRBV3-2) combines with J gene TRBJ2-5, with D uncertain. The CDR3 is made up of 11 amino acids. Germline CDR1 LGHDT, CDR2 YNNKEL (reference sequence). Trimming took off 2 bases at V and 7 bases at J, with 5 bases between the two ends. This CDR3 reads CASSQLRTQYF. CDR3 sequence (DNA): TGTGCCAGCAGCCAACTGAGGACCCAGTACTTC.

The chain recombines TRBV7-9 with TRBJ1-1; no firm D call. CDR3 size: 11 residues. V gave up 4 bases and J gave up 6 bases, with 6 bases separating them. The germline gives CDR1 SEHNR, CDR2 FQNEAQ (reference sequence). CDR3 region: CASSSFAEAFF. Here the CDR3 DNA reads TGTGCCAGCAGCTCCTTCGCTGAAGCTTTCTTT.

The rearrangement uses TRBV6-4 and TRBJ2-3, with D perhaps TRBD1 or TRBD2 (5 bases each). The germline V and J ends were trimmed by 11 bases and 2 bases, with 11 bases remaining between them. Germline V lookup: CDR1 MRHNA, CDR2 SNTAGT. The CDR3 has 12 residues. CDR3 sequence (DNA): TGTGCCCGGGACCATCACACAGATACGCAGTATTTT. Translation gives CARDHHTDTQYF.

V and J are TRBV11-3 and TRBJ2-1, with 9 bases matching TRBD2. The CDR3 is 15 amino acids. CDR1 is SGHNT and CDR2 is YENEEA in the germline V gene. V lost 1 base and J lost 6; bases outside the gene matches: 4. In nucleotides, the CDR3 is TGTGCCAGCAGCTTAGCTACTAGCGGGTCCAATGAGCAGTTCTTC. Amino acid sequence: CASSLATSGSNEQFF.

The gene calls are TRBV12-3 or TRBV12-4 and TRBJ1-2, with 8 bases fitting TRBD1. V gave up 7 bases and J gave up 4 bases; unmatched junction bases: 5. The CDR3 extends over 13 amino acids. CDR3 loop: CASTPRGLYGYTF. The DNA of the CDR3 is TGTGCCAGCACCCCCAGGGGGCTCTATGGCTACACCTTC.

V is TRBV7-9 and J is TRBJ1-6, with D hard to call. This CDR3 region has 18 residues. CDR1 and CDR2 from the germline V gene are SEHNR and FQNEAQ (reference sequence). V lost 6 bases and J 7 bases, leaving 25 bases between the germline ends. The CDR3 DNA follows: TGTGCCAGCAGTCTAATATATTGGCAGGCGACTGAAAATTCACCCCTCCACTTT. It translates to CASSLIYWQATENSPLHF. The full variable domain, rest sourced from reference TRBV7-9 and TRBJ1-6, is DTGVSQNPRHKITKRGQNVTFRCDPISEHNRLYWYRQTLGQGPEFLTYFQNEAQLEKSRLLSDRFSAERPKGSFSTLEIQRTEQGDSAMYLCASSLIYWQATENSPLHFGNGTRLTVT.

This chain connects TRBV3-1 (or the pseudogene TRBV3-2) to TRBJ1-6, with unresolved D. The CDR3 contains 13 residues. Trimming cost V 6 bases and J 8 bases, with 11 bases left between them. Germline CDR1 reads LGHDT; CDR2 reads YNNKEL (reference sequence). The CDR3 DNA sequence: TGTGCCAGCAGTTCAGGATCGGATTCACCCCTCCACTTT. Its protein product is CASSSGSDSPLHF.

This sequence joins TRBV5-4 and TRBJ2-5, with D possibly TRBD1 on 5 matching bases. Trimming took off 2 bases at V and 2 bases at J, with 10 bases between the two ends. Germline V gene sequence: CDR1 SGHNT, CDR2 YYREEE (reference sequence). This CDR3 has 14 residues. The CDR3 reads CASSFKTGQETQYF. The DNA for the CDR3 is TGTGCCAGCAGCTTTAAAACAGGACAAGAGACCCAGTACTTC.

The chain has TRBV7-2 and TRBJ2-1; TRBD2 aligns across 9 bases. Germline V gives CDR1 SGHTA, CDR2 FQGNSA. The V and J ends lost 5 bases and 7 bases, in that order; junction bases with no gene match: 12. This CDR3 has 16 amino acids. The CDR3 protein is CASSPSLTSGENEQFF. The CDR3 DNA is TGTGCCAGCAGCCCGAGTCTGACTAGCGGAGAGAATGAGCAGTTCTTC.